This T cell receptor beta chain came from a study of metastatic and nonmetastatic thyroid tumors. Patients were all untreated before their thyroid surgery. TCRdb reassembled clones from the PCR reads with MiXCR. Of roughly 72,000 clones listed, roughly 18% are singletons. This clone was recorded a few times. A much larger clone is a single base away; this may be a read error. The sequence was obtained from a female donor with papillary thyroid cancer or a benign thyroid nodule (not recorded which). Some clones in this sample may be carry-over from other donors' samples. Sequenced input: blood.

The CDR3 spells CASSIHNSEKLFF. The DNA for the CDR3 is TGTGCCAGCAGCATACACAATAGCGAAAAACTGTTTTTT. V and J are TRBV7-8 and TRBJ1-4; no firm D call. Germline V gene data show CDR1 as SGHVS and CDR2 as FQNEAQ. The CDR3 sequence is 13 residues long. The V and J ends lost 5 bases and 8 bases respectively, with 12 bases between them. Supplemented by reference TRBV7-8 and TRBJ1-4, the full variable domain reads GAGVSQSPRYKVAKRGQDVALRCDPISGHVSLFWYQQALGQGPEFLTYFQNEAQLDKSGLPSDRFFAERPEGSVSTLKIQRTQQEDSAVYLCASSIHNSEKLFFGSGTQLSVL.